These 13 T cell receptor beta chains share one sample of origin, sequenced in a study of blood T cell repertoires in COVID-19. The method was immunoSEQ multiplex PCR; TCRdb's version includes in-frame clones alone and lacks a portion of them. This table has over 50,000 clones, over 75% appearing once. Material for sequencing was peripheral blood. The receptors were gathered from a human donor in a cohort sampled during active COVID-19.

This chain links TRBV6-2 or TRBV6-3 with TRBJ2-1; 9 bases are shared with TRBD2. Germline CDR1 and CDR2: MNHEY and SVGEGT. With V trimmed by 3 bases and J by 1 base, 7 bases remained unmatched. The CDR3 is 17 residues long. CDR3 protein: CASSYPLAGMSYNEQFF. Here the CDR3 DNA reads TGTGCCAGCAGTTATCCCCTAGCGGGGATGTCCTACAATGAGCAGTTCTTC.

The rearrangement joins TRBV5-1 to TRBJ1-4; weak D call: TRBD1 (6 bases). Trimming took off 4 bases at V and 4 bases at J, with 14 bases between the two ends. This CDR3 is built from 15 residues. Germline CDR1 reads SGHRS; CDR2 reads YFSETQ. The CDR3 protein is CASSDPQGSNEKLFF. The CDR3 nucleotides read TGCGCCAGCAGCGACCCACAGGGAAGTAATGAAAAACTGTTTTTT.

The chain is built from TRBV18 and TRBJ2-7; 14 bases agree with TRBD2. This CDR3 region has 15 residues. Trimming removed 5 bases from V and 1 base from J; junction bases left unmatched: 1. The germline gives CDR1 KGHSH, CDR2 LQKENI. The chain's CDR3 is CASSGTSGSSYEQYF. The CDR3, as DNA: TGTGCCAGCTCAGGGACTAGCGGGAGTTCCTACGAGCAGTACTTC.

The rearrangement joins TRBV5-1 to TRBJ2-2; 9 bases match TRBD1. Germline V gene sequence: CDR1 SGHRS, CDR2 YFSETQ. The CDR3 runs to 14 residues. J was trimmed by 7 bases and V by 3 bases; bases with no gene match: 4. CDR3 protein: CASSSGTGIGELFF. CDR3 bases: TGCGCCAGCAGCTCCGGGACAGGGATCGGGGAGCTGTTTTTT.

This chain links TRBV28 with TRBJ2-7; D might be TRBD1 (5 bases). V shed 2 bases and J shed 2 bases, with 10 bases lying between them. This CDR3 is built from 14 residues. The germline CDR1 and CDR2 sequences are MDHEN and SYDVKM. CDR3 protein: CASSLVQVAYEQYF. The CDR3 bases are TGTGCCAGCAGTTTAGTACAGGTTGCCTACGAGCAGTACTTC.

The V and J genes are TRBV27 and TRBJ1-1; 10 bases map to TRBD1. Germline values: CDR1 MNHEY, CDR2 SMNVEV (reference sequence). With 10 bases clipped from V and 5 bases from J, the junction kept 7 bases outside the gene matches. This CDR3 spans 13 amino acids. CDR3 sequence (DNA): TGTGCCATCCGACAGGGGGCAGGGACTGAAGCTTTCTTT. Protein: CAIRQGAGTEAFF.

This chain uses TRBV7-9 with TRBJ2-7; 7 bases match TRBD1. With V trimmed by 1 base and J by 2 bases, 2 bases remained unmatched. This CDR3 is 14 amino acids long. CDR1 and CDR2 (germline): SEHNR, FQNEAQ (reference sequence). The CDR3 DNA sequence: TGTGCCAGCAGCTTAGACAGGGGAACCTACGAGCAGTACTTC. Amino acids: CASSLDRGTYEQYF.

The chain combines TRBV6-5 with TRBJ1-2, with D possibly matching TRBD1 (5 bases). This CDR3 spans 15 amino acids. Germline-derived CDR1 and CDR2 are MNHEY and SVGAGI. V was clipped by 6 bases and J by 2 bases, with 16 bases between them. CDR3 coding DNA: TGTGCCAGCAGACGCCTAGGACAACTGAACTATGGCTACACCTTC. It specifies CASRRLGQLNYGYTF.

The rearrangement links TRBV18 to TRBJ2-1; D is perhaps TRBD1 (5 bases). The CDR3 runs to 15 residues. V dropped 0 bases and J dropped 4 bases, with 10 bases sitting between them. Germline V gene lookup returns CDR1 KGHSH and CDR2 LQKENI. CDR3 DNA sequence: TGTGCCAGCTCACCACCGGACACGAGTTACAATGAGCAGTTCTTC. Its protein product is CASSPPDTSYNEQFF.

The chain couples TRBV7-6 to TRBJ2-5; 10 nucleotides match TRBD2. The V and J ends lost 4 bases and 5 bases, in that order; junction bases with no gene match: 4. Germline CDR1 and CDR2: SGHVS and FNYEAQ. This CDR3 comprises 14 residues. The CDR3 spells CASSSLAGDETQYF. CDR3 coding DNA: TGTGCCAGCAGCTCCCTAGCGGGAGATGAGACCCAGTACTTC.

The chain couples TRBV4-2 to TRBJ2-3, with 11 bases lining up with TRBD2. This CDR3 is built from 16 residues. Looked up from germline, CDR1 is LGHNA and CDR2 is YNFKEQ. V was pared by 2 bases and J by 2 bases, with 3 bases of the junction left unmatched. Here the CDR3 reads CASSQLTSGTTDTQYF. CDR3 nucleotides: TGTGCCAGCAGCCAACTGACTAGCGGGACCACAGATACGCAGTATTTT.

The gene calls are TRBV9 and TRBJ2-1; 9 bases align to TRBD1. The J segment lost 6 bases and the V segment lost 4 bases, leaving 11 bases of the junction unmatched. The CDR3 totals 16 residues. Germline V gene data show CDR1 as SGDLS and CDR2 as YYNGEE. CDR3 coding DNA: TGTGCCAGCAGCCCAGGGGGTGGACAGGGGCTCAATGAGCAGTTCTTC. Its protein is CASSPGGGQGLNEQFF.

J is TRBJ1-1 and V is TRBV11-2; D gene uncertain. Germline V gene lookup returns CDR1 SGHAT and CDR2 FQNNGV. The CDR3 extends over 13 amino acids. Trimming took 5 bases from V and 1 from J, leaving 8 bases between them. As DNA, the CDR3 is TGTGCCAGCAGCCCCCCGGGGAACACTGAAGCTTTCTTT. It is translated as CASSPPGNTEAFF.